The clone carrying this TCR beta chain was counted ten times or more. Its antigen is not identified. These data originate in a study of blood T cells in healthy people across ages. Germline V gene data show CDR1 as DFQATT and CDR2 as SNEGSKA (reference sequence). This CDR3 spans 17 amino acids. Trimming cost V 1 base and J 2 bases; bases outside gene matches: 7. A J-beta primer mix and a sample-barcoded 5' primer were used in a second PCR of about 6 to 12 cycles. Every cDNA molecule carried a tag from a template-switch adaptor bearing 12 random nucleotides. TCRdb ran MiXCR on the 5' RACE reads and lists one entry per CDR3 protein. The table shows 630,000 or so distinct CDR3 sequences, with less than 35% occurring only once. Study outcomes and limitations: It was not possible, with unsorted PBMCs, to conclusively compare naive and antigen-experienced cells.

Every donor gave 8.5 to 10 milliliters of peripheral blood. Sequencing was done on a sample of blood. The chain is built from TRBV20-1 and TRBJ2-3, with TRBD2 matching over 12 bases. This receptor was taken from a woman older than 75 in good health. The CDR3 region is CSARVQGLAGFTDTQYF. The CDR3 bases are TGCAGTGCTAGAGTCCAAGGACTAGCGGGGTTCACAGATACGCAGTATTTT.